This entry lists 24 T cell receptor beta chains sequenced from one sample in a study of T cells in Graves' hyperthyroidism and ophthalmopathy. What was amplified from RNA transcripts were TCR beta CDR3 regions. HTBI primers were employed in a first-round RT-PCR of the TCR CDR3. TCRdb processed the multiplex PCR reads anew with MiXCR; each CDR3 protein has one entry. This sample has 270,000 or so distinct CDR3 sequences, with around 15% found just once. The specimen sequenced was blood. These receptors were collected from a woman in her 50s with Graves' hyperthyroidism that later progressed to Graves' ophthalmopathy.

This clonotype turned up a few times. This sequence joins TRBV15 and TRBJ2-3; D not resolved. This CDR3 has 16 amino acids. V gave up 2 bases and J gave up 0 bases, with 12 bases separating them. The germline gives CDR1 LNHNV, CDR2 YYDKDF (reference sequence). The CDR3 sequence: CATSRNPSTSTDTQYF. CDR3 coding DNA: TGTGCCACCAGCAGAAATCCATCGACAAGCACAGATACGCAGTATTTT.

This clonotype was seen many times. The chain uses TRBV20-1 and TRBJ2-3, with 7 positions matching TRBD2. The germline V gene encodes CDR1 DFQATT and CDR2 SNEGSKA (reference sequence). This CDR3 contains 15 residues. V was clipped by 3 bases and J by 0 bases; unmatched bases: 6. The DNA for the CDR3 is TGCAGTGCTAGCCGGGGGGATTCTAGCACAGATACGCAGTATTTT. This translates into CSASRGDSSTDTQYF.

In its sample, this clonotype was seen many times. The CDR3: CASSYSRESVSDTQYF. The CDR3 bases are TGTGCCAGCAGTTACTCCCGAGAGTCGGTCTCAGATACGCAGTATTTT. This chain joins TRBV6-6 and TRBJ2-3; no definite D call. Looked up from germline, CDR1 is MNHNY and CDR2 is SVGAGI (reference sequence). The CDR3 is 16 amino acids. Deletions cut 0 bases from V and 4 bases from J, with 14 bases between.

This clonotype was found many times. The chain uses TRBV28 and TRBJ1-2; D gene unclear. The V end lost 5 bases, the J end lost 3 bases, and 7 bases lay between the germline ends. CDR3 length: 12 residues. Germline values: CDR1 MDHEN, CDR2 SYDVKM. CDR3 amino acids: CASSTGYYGYTF. For the CDR3, the DNA is TGTGCCAGCAGTACGGGTTACTATGGCTACACCTTC.

This clonotype has only a few counts. V is TRBV30 and J is TRBJ1-3, with D hard to call. Between the trimmed V and J ends, which lost 3 bases and 0 bases, there was a span of 15 bases. This CDR3 contains 16 residues. Germline loops: CDR1 GTSNPN, CDR2 SVGIG (reference sequence). CDR3 bases: TGTGCCTGGAGAGCCTCATTTATTCACTCTGGAAACACCATATATTTT. This gives the protein CAWRASFIHSGNTIYF.

This clonotype was seen many times. This chain connects TRBV18 to TRBJ2-1; 10 bases are a match to TRBD2. The CDR3 has 15 residues. Trimming at V came to 3 bases and at J to 8 bases, leaving 7 bases not matched to a gene. CDR1 and CDR2 (germline): KGHSH, LQKENI. CDR3 amino acids: CASSPLAGDSDEQFF. The CDR3 DNA reads as TGTGCCAGCTCACCCCTAGCGGGAGATAGCGATGAGCAGTTCTTC.

This clonotype was observed at least ten times. CDR3 protein: CASSKPSTNEQFF. The CDR3 nucleotides read TGTGCCAGCAGCAAACCGTCGACCAATGAGCAGTTCTTC. This rearrangement joins TRBV7-2 to TRBJ2-1; D gene unclear. Trimming left V 5 bases short and J 6 bases short, with 11 bases between. The length of the CDR3 is 13 residues. From germline, CDR1 is SGHTA and CDR2 FQGNSA.

This clonotype was detected many times. The CDR3 sequence: CSGASTSLRHTQYF. In DNA form, the CDR3 reads TGCAGTGGGGCTAGCACATCTCTCAGGCATACGCAGTATTTT. V and J are TRBV20-1 and TRBJ2-3; tentatively, D is TRBD2 (5 bases). The V end was cut by 7 bases, the J end by 7 bases, with 21 bases between. The CDR3 is made up of 14 amino acids. Germline lookup yields CDR1 DFQATT and CDR2 SNEGSKA (reference sequence).

This clonotype was seen many times. The chain combines TRBV30 with TRBJ2-2, with TRBD1 matching 8 bases. Germline values: CDR1 GTSNPN, CDR2 SVGIG (reference sequence). The trim removed 8 bases at V and 6 bases at J, leaving 20 bases unmatched. This CDR3 comprises 17 residues. In DNA form, the CDR3 reads TGTGCCACCGAAGGGGGCTGGACAGGGTCGTCTTCCGGGGAGCTGTTTTTT. As protein: CATEGGWTGSSSGELFF.

The chain couples TRBV6-1 to TRBJ2-6; D call uncertain. The V end lost 5 bases, the J end lost 0 bases, and 8 bases lay between the germline ends. This CDR3 spans 15 amino acids. Germline V gene sequence: CDR1 MNHNS, CDR2 SASEGT. The CDR3 nucleotides are TGTGCCAGCAGTCCCTACTTCTCTGGGGCCAACGTCCTGACTTTC. Protein product: CASSPYFSGANVLTF.

CDR3 sequence: CASSVLDRGPYGYTF. The CDR3 DNA reads as TGTGCCAGCAGCGTGCTGGACAGGGGCCCATATGGCTACACCTTC. The gene calls are TRBV7-9 and TRBJ1-2, with TRBD1 matching over 9 bases. CDR1 and CDR2 (germline): SEHNR, FQNEAQ (reference sequence). The CDR3 is 15 residues long. V lost 5 bases, J lost 5 bases, and 9 bases stayed unmatched.

Ten or more counts support this clonotype. V usage is TRBV18 and J usage is TRBJ1-5; D call uncertain. V lost 8 bases and J 2 bases, leaving 10 bases between the germline ends. The CDR3 has 13 amino acids. CDR1 and CDR2 (germline): KGHSH, LQKENI. The CDR3 protein is CASSLSGNQPQHF. CDR3 nucleotide sequence: TGTGCCAGCAGTTTAAGTGGCAATCAGCCCCAGCATTTT.

This clonotype appeared many times. The chain joins TRBV5-1 to TRBJ2-5; D possibly corresponds to TRBD1 (6 bases). The germline CDR1 and CDR2 sequences are SGHRS and YFSETQ. Trimming took 7 bases from V and 4 from J, leaving 23 bases between them. This CDR3 has 16 amino acids. This CDR3 is CASSRGSQGSGETQYF. The CDR3 region has the DNA TGCGCCAGCTCGCGAGGCTCCCAGGGGAGCGGAGAGACCCAGTACTTC.

This clonotype was observed once. This chain connects TRBV20-1 to TRBJ1-5; D remains unclear. Trimming shortened V by 3 bases and J by 4 bases, and 16 bases separated the two germline ends. Germline V gene sequence: CDR1 DFQATT, CDR2 SNEGSKA (reference sequence). CDR3 length: 15 amino acids. The CDR3 protein is CSASVGGNANQPQHF. DNA for the CDR3: TGCAGTGCTAGCGTCGGCGGCAACGCTAATCAGCCCCAGCATTTT.

This clonotype showed up many times. The chain combines TRBV28 with TRBJ2-3; 8 nucleotides line up with TRBD2. The CDR3 covers 17 residues. Germline V gene sequence: CDR1 MDHEN, CDR2 SYDVKM. V trimming: 5 bases; J trimming: 2 bases; junction bases outside the gene matches: 12. CDR3 DNA: TGTGCCAGCAGTAAATACCCAGCGGGAGACGCCACAGATACGCAGTATTTT. This encodes CASSKYPAGDATDTQYF.

This clonotype has more than one count but fewer than ten. The chain has TRBV5-1 and TRBJ2-7, with 8 nucleotides matching TRBD2. V trimming: 0 bases; J trimming: 4 bases; junction bases outside the gene matches: 6. Germline V lookup: CDR1 SGHRS, CDR2 YFSETQ. The CDR3 is made up of 15 amino acids. The CDR3 nucleotides are TGCGCCAGCAGCTTGGTATCGGGAGGGCCTTACGAGCAGTACTTC. Its translation: CASSLVSGGPYEQYF.

This clonotype came up many times. The chain uses TRBV28 and TRBJ2-2; unclear D gene. V was trimmed by 4 bases and J by 6 bases, leaving 18 bases between them. Germline V CDR1 and CDR2: MDHEN, SYDVKM. The CDR3 is 16 residues long. CDR3 sequence (DNA): TGTGCCAGCAGTTCGTCGAGAACCTTGAAGGCCGGGGAGCTGTTTTTT. It translates to CASSSSRTLKAGELFF.

This clonotype was observed many times. The gene calls are TRBV6-1 and TRBJ1-1; D perhaps matches TRBD1 (5 bases). CDR1 is MNHNS and CDR2 is SASEGT in the germline V gene. The CDR3 runs to 11 residues. Trimming stripped 9 bases from V and 4 bases from J, with 9 bases between. For the CDR3, the DNA is TGTGCCAGTGCGAGGGGCACTGAAGCTTTCTTT. This sequence encodes CASARGTEAFF.

This clonotype was counted at least ten times. This chain joins TRBV28 and TRBJ2-7, with D possibly being TRBD2 (6 bases). The V gene lost 5 bases and the J gene lost 2 bases, with 13 bases spanning the gap. The germline CDR1 and CDR2 sequences are MDHEN and SYDVKM. The CDR3 is 14 residues long. This CDR3 reads CASSPGGVTYEQYF. Here the CDR3 DNA reads TGTGCCAGCAGTCCGGGCGGGGTAACCTACGAGCAGTACTTC.

This clonotype came up a few times. This may be a read error: a much more frequent sequence differs by one nucleotide. The chain uses TRBV28 and TRBJ1-3; D not certain. Germline CDR1 is MDHEN and CDR2 is SYDVKM. The V and J ends lost 3 bases and 9 bases respectively, with 9 bases between them. The CDR3 totals 12 residues. Written as DNA, the CDR3 is TGTGCCAGCAGTTTTAATGAAAGCACCATATATTTT. It specifies CASSFNESTIYF.

This clonotype was observed a handful of times. This chain joins TRBV10-3 and TRBJ2-7; 7 bases map to TRBD2. The V gene's germline CDR1 is ENHRY and CDR2 SYGVKD. Germline trimming cut 0 bases from V and 2 bases from J; bases unmatched to any gene: 4. The CDR3 loop spans 15 amino acids. Written as DNA, the CDR3 is TGTGCCATCAGTGAGTCGACTAGCAGAACCTACGAGCAGTACTTC. Translation gives CAISESTSRTYEQYF.

This clonotype showed up many times. This rearrangement joins TRBV29-1 to TRBJ1-2; TRBD1 matches at 7 bases. This CDR3 is built from 13 residues. Germline V lookup: CDR1 SQVTM, CDR2 ANQGSEA. V lost 4 bases, J lost 8 bases, and 10 bases stayed unmatched. The CDR3 DNA sequence: TGCAGCGTTGGGGAGGGGGCGCATGGGGGCTACACCTTC. Translation: CSVGEGAHGGYTF.

This clonotype showed up many times. The chain is built from TRBV11-2 and TRBJ1-1; D unclear. From germline, CDR1 is SGHAT and CDR2 FQNNGV. This CDR3 comprises 15 residues. Trimming cost V 4 bases and J 3 bases, with 15 bases left between them. Here the CDR3 DNA reads TGTGCCAGCAGCTCCCGGGGTTTCGGGGACACTGAAGCTTTCTTT. This codes for CASSSRGFGDTEAFF.

In this sample, this clonotype turned up many times. The chain uses TRBV3-1 and TRBJ1-4; D remains ambiguous. The germline V and J ends were trimmed by 2 bases and 0 bases, with 7 bases remaining between them. Germline-derived CDR1 and CDR2 are LGHDT and YNNKEL (reference sequence). CDR3 length equals 15 residues. CDR3 in amino acids: CASSQLRTTNEKLFF. The DNA for the CDR3 is TGTGCCAGCAGCCAATTACGGACAACTAATGAAAAACTGTTTTTT.